One and the same sample provided the 20 T cell receptor beta chains below, sequenced in a study of T cells in Graves' hyperthyroidism and ophthalmopathy. Amplification targeted TCR beta CDR3 regions from RNA transcripts. HTBI primers drove first-round RT-PCR of the TCR CDR3. TCRdb itself ran the multiplex PCR reads through MiXCR, one entry per CDR3 protein. The sample consists of about 360,000 distinct CDR3 sequences, around 14% of them appearing once. The specimen sequenced was blood. The receptors here all came from a woman between 18 and 29 years old with Graves' hyperthyroidism that later progressed to Graves' ophthalmopathy.

This clonotype was recorded many times. The V call is TRBV20-1, the J call TRBJ2-7, with 8 bases identical to TRBD2. This CDR3 contains 13 residues. V shed 6 bases and J 4 bases; nucleotides not matched to a gene: 8. CDR1 and CDR2 from the germline V gene are DFQATT and SNEGSKA (reference sequence). The DNA for the CDR3 is TGCAGTGCAACCGGGACTAGTCCTTACGAGCAGTACTTC. Translating it yields CSATGTSPYEQYF.

This CDR3 reads CASSVDNPLACEETQYF. CDR3 DNA sequence: TGTGCCAGCAGCGTAGATAACCCACTAGCGTGCGAGGAGACCCAGTACTTC. This sequence joins TRBV9 and TRBJ2-5, with 7 bases fitting TRBD2. Germline V gene sequence: CDR1 SGDLS, CDR2 YYNGEE. The CDR3 contains 17 residues. Trimming took 0 bases from V and 5 from J; bases not matched to a gene: 13.

The chain is built from TRBV29-1 and TRBJ2-7, with 10 bases that match TRBD1. Germline loops: CDR1 SQVTM, CDR2 ANQGSEA. After removal of 5 bases from V and 3 bases from J, the junction contained 10 bases not matched to a gene. The CDR3 spans 15 residues. This chain's CDR3 is CSVRTRDRGDYEQYF. As DNA, the CDR3 is TGCAGCGTTAGAACCCGGGACAGGGGAGACTACGAGCAGTACTTC.

This clonotype has a count of ten or more. This CDR3 reads CASSMDRNYGYTF. The CDR3, as DNA: TGTGCCAGCAGCATGGACAGGAACTATGGCTACACCTTC. The chain is built from TRBV2 and TRBJ1-2; 7 bases line up with TRBD1. Per the germline V gene, CDR1 is SNHLY and CDR2 is FYNNEI. The trim removed 6 bases at V and 2 bases at J, leaving 3 bases unmatched. There are 13 residues in the CDR3.

The chain recombines TRBV9 with TRBJ2-5; 10 bases line up with TRBD2. Germline V gives CDR1 SGDLS, CDR2 YYNGEE. The V segment lost 2 bases and the J segment 3 bases; nucleotides outside the gene matches: 4. This CDR3 is built from 15 residues. In nucleotides, the CDR3 is TGTGCCAGCAGCGTGGCTAGCGGGAGCAAAGAGACCCAGTACTTC. This translates into CASSVASGSKETQYF.

This clonotype was counted at least ten times. The rearrangement uses TRBV20-1 and TRBJ2-3; either TRBD1 or TRBD2 may fit D (5 bases each). Between the trimmed V and J ends, which lost 5 bases and 3 bases, there was a span of 15 bases. The CDR3 is 14 amino acids. From germline, CDR1 is DFQATT and CDR2 SNEGSKA (reference sequence). The DNA for the CDR3 is TGCAGTGCTGGGACGGGCGAGCTGACAGATACGCAGTATTTT. Protein: CSAGTGELTDTQYF.

This clonotype was found many times. CDR3 sequence reads: CASTMALTDTQYF. The CDR3 DNA sequence: TGTGCCAGCACCATGGCGCTCACAGATACGCAGTATTTT. The chain recombines TRBV12-3 or TRBV12-4 with TRBJ2-3; D unresolved. V was clipped by 7 bases and J by 2 bases, with 10 bases between them. The CDR3 is 13 amino acids.

This clonotype was seen a handful of times. The V gene is TRBV7-2, the J gene TRBJ2-4, with 8 bases that match TRBD2. Germline-derived CDR1 and CDR2 are SGHTA and FQGNSA. There are 14 residues in the CDR3. The J segment lost 6 bases and the V segment lost 4 bases, leaving 5 bases of the junction unmatched. The CDR3 nucleotides read TGTGCCAGCAGCTCGGGGGGGACTCCAAACATTCAGTACTTC. It translates to CASSSGGTPNIQYF.

This clonotype was seen a few times. The chain joins TRBV7-2 to TRBJ2-3, with D perhaps matching TRBD2 (6 bases). This CDR3 contains 16 residues. In germline, CDR1 is SGHTA, CDR2 FQGNSA. Deletions cut 2 bases from V and 5 bases from J, with 17 bases between. The CDR3 sequence: CASSLRRGGALDTQYF. Written as DNA, the CDR3 is TGTGCCAGCAGCTTAAGAAGGGGCGGGGCGCTAGATACGCAGTATTTT. Based on the CDR3 plus reference TRBV7-2 and TRBJ2-3, the full variable domain is GAGVSQSPSNKVTEKGKDVELRCDPISGHTALYWYRQSLGQGLEFLIYFQGNSAPDKSGLPSDRFSAERTGGSVSTLTIQRTQQEDSAVYLCASSLRRGGALDTQYFGPGTRLTVL.

This clonotype came up a few times. CDR3 in amino acids: CASSQEGDSYGYTF. DNA for the CDR3: TGCGCCAGCAGCCAAGAAGGCGACAGCTATGGCTACACCTTC. The genes are TRBV4-1 and TRBJ1-2, with D possibly TRBD1 on 5 matching bases. Between the trimmed V and J ends, which lost 0 bases and 4 bases, there was a span of 9 bases. CDR1 and CDR2 from the germline V gene are MGHRA and YSYEKL. This CDR3 contains 14 residues.

At least ten counts were recorded for this clonotype. As DNA, the CDR3 is TGTGCCAGCAGCTTAGATACCTTATACGAGCAGTACTTC. Its protein product is CASSLDTLYEQYF. The chain employs TRBV11-2 and TRBJ2-7, with no clear D. The V end lost 0 bases, the J end lost 4 bases, and 7 bases lay between the germline ends. The CDR3 runs 13 residues. Per germline, CDR1 SGHAT and CDR2 FQNNGV.

The table lists this clonotype with many counts. The V gene is TRBV3-1, the J gene TRBJ2-7, with TRBD2 as a possible D gene (5 bases). The CDR3 is made up of 14 amino acids. V lost 2 bases, J lost 0 bases, and 8 bases lay in between. CDR1 LGHDT and CDR2 YNNKEL come from the germline V gene (reference sequence). In DNA, the CDR3 is TGTGCCAGCAGCCAACGAGGGAGCTCCTACGAGCAGTACTTC. Its protein product is CASSQRGSSYEQYF.

CDR3 protein: CASSPQLTDTQYF. The CDR3 DNA is TGCGCCAGCAGCCCCCAGTTAACAGATACGCAGTATTTT. The V gene is TRBV4-1, the J gene TRBJ2-3; no clear D gene. CDR3 size: 13 residues. The V end was cut by 4 bases, the J end by 3 bases, with 8 bases between. In germline, CDR1 is MGHRA, CDR2 YSYEKL.

This clonotype showed up just a few times. This sequence joins TRBV9 and TRBJ2-3, with 9 bases lining up with TRBD2. Trimming at V came to 0 bases and at J to 0 bases, leaving 5 bases not matched to a gene. Germline V CDR1 and CDR2: SGDLS, YYNGEE. The CDR3 loop spans 17 amino acids. CDR3 sequence: CASSVALGLASTDTQYF. The CDR3 bases are TGTGCCAGCAGCGTAGCCTTGGGACTAGCAAGCACAGATACGCAGTATTTT.

Notes on this clonotype: Germline is not matched at one junction end, which may reflect a read error. The chain has TRBV5-6 and TRBJ1-2; 7 bases match TRBD1. The CDR3 consists of 14 residues. CDR1 and CDR2 (germline): SGHDT, YYEEEE. This CDR3 is CASSLGQLNYGYTF. For the CDR3, the DNA is TGTGCCAGCAGTTTGGGACAGCTAAACTATGGCTACACCTTC.

The chain couples TRBV24-1 to TRBJ2-1; D possibly corresponds to TRBD2 (5 bases). Germline CDR1 and CDR2: KGHDR and SFDVKD. With 5 bases removed from V and 9 bases from J, the gap between germline ends came to 7 bases. CDR3 length equals 11 residues. The CDR3 bases are TGTGCCACCAGTGCGGGATTTGAGCAGTTCTTC. This encodes CATSAGFEQFF.

The chain recombines TRBV5-4 with TRBJ2-3; D is undetermined. With 4 bases removed from V and 0 bases from J, the gap between germline ends came to 15 bases. This CDR3 is built from 16 residues. Germline CDR1 is SGHNT and CDR2 is YYREEE (reference sequence). CDR3 sequence reads: CASSPVRVGSTDTQYF. CDR3 DNA sequence: TGTGCCAGCAGCCCGGTCCGGGTGGGGAGCACAGATACGCAGTATTTT.

The chain joins TRBV20-1 to TRBJ2-7; 9 nucleotides align to TRBD2. From germline, CDR1 is DFQATT and CDR2 SNEGSKA (reference sequence). With 3 bases clipped from V and 6 bases from J, the junction kept 6 bases outside the gene matches. This CDR3 contains 13 residues. The CDR3 is CSASSLAGTEQYF. In DNA form, the CDR3 reads TGCAGTGCTAGTAGTCTAGCGGGAACCGAGCAGTACTTC.

The chain joins TRBV19 to TRBJ1-2; the match to TRBD1 covers 8 bases. Germline CDR1 is LNHDA and CDR2 is SQIVND (reference sequence). The V and J ends lost 9 bases and 5 bases, in that order; junction bases with no gene match: 5. The CDR3 covers 12 residues. CDR3 in amino acids: CASANRGYGYTF. CDR3 DNA sequence: TGTGCCAGCGCTAACAGGGGGTATGGCTACACCTTC.

There are a few counts of this clonotype. The CDR3 loop is CAISGGAGTTSTDTQYF. The CDR3, as DNA: TGTGCCATCAGTGGGGGGGCGGGGACAACCAGCACAGATACGCAGTATTTT. The chain employs TRBV10-3 and TRBJ2-3; perhaps D is TRBD1 or TRBD2 (6 bases each). Germline loops: CDR1 ENHRY, CDR2 SYGVKD. With 4 bases removed from V and 0 bases from J, the gap between germline ends came to 17 bases. CDR3 length: 17 residues.